This TCR beta chain originates from a study of radiotherapy plus CTLA-4 blockade in lung cancer. Generated by immunoSEQ multiplex PCR, the TCRdb table keeps only in-frame clones and is missing some. The sample consists of roughly 100,000 clones, 82% of them appearing once. This clone occurred once. Sequenced here: peripheral blood, sampled from a patient treated with radiotherapy plus ipilimumab. The sequence came from a human donor with non-small cell lung cancer that progressed on radiotherapy plus ipilimumab.

The chain's CDR3 is CSVEGQYTGELFF. CDR3 nucleotides: TGCAGCGTTGAGGGACAGTACACCGGGGAGCTGTTTTTT. This chain links TRBV29-1 with TRBJ2-2; 7 nucleotides line up with TRBD1. V shed 3 bases and J 3 bases; nucleotides not matched to a gene: 1. CDR1 and CDR2 (germline): SQVTM, ANQGSEA. The CDR3 length is 13 residues.